These 14 T cell receptor beta chains share one sample of origin, sequenced in a study of blood T cell repertoires in COVID-19. Clones were read by immunoSEQ multiplex PCR, and TCRdb kept only the in-frame ones, dropping some. The sample yields around 300,000 clones, 75% to 95% seen once. Material for sequencing was PBMCs or T cells enriched from blood (not recorded which). The receptors were sampled from a woman aged 25 to 39 who had recovered from COVID-19.

The J gene is TRBJ2-7, the V gene TRBV19; the match to TRBD2 covers 11 bases. The CDR3 consists of 15 residues. The germline gives CDR1 LNHDA, CDR2 SQIVND (reference sequence). V shed 6 bases, J shed 0 bases, and the junction held 4 bases outside the gene matches. The CDR3 region has the DNA TGTGCCAGTAGCGATCTAGCGGGGGGCTCCTACGAGCAGTACTTC. It specifies CASSDLAGGSYEQYF.

The chain couples TRBV19 to TRBJ1-1, with D uncertain. The CDR3 length is 12 residues. Trimming took 5 bases from V and 1 from J, leaving 5 bases between them. Per germline, CDR1 LNHDA and CDR2 SQIVND (reference sequence). The CDR3 coding sequence is TGTGCCAGTAGTTTTCAGAACACTGAAGCTTTCTTT. Its translation is CASSFQNTEAFF.

The CDR3 coding sequence is TGTGCCAGCAGTGATCGGGGGACAGGGGCCTCCTACGAGCAGTACTTC. This sequence encodes CASSDRGTGASYEQYF. The genes are TRBV2 and TRBJ2-7, with TRBD1 matching over 10 bases. After removal of 3 bases from V and 0 bases from J, the junction contained 5 bases not matched to a gene. The CDR3 is made up of 16 amino acids. Germline V gives CDR1 SNHLY, CDR2 FYNNEI.

The chain combines TRBV4-1 with TRBJ2-6; D may be TRBD2 (5 bases). The germline CDR1 and CDR2 sequences are MGHRA and YSYEKL. The CDR3 totals 15 residues. V lost 1 base, J lost 4 bases, and 8 bases lay in between. The CDR3 protein is CASSQGGGGANVLTF. CDR3 bases: TGCGCCAGCAGCCAAGGAGGAGGAGGGGCCAACGTCCTGACTTTC.

The J gene is TRBJ2-7, the V gene TRBV5-1; possible D gene TRBD1, 6 bases. Germline loops: CDR1 SGHRS, CDR2 YFSETQ. Trimming left V 6 bases short and J 2 bases short, with 18 bases between. CDR3 size: 15 residues. CDR3 sequence (DNA): TGCGCCAGCAAACGCAGGGGATCGACTACCTACGAGCAGTACTTC. It encodes CASKRRGSTTYEQYF.

This sequence joins TRBV9 and TRBJ1-2; a possible D gene is TRBD1 (5 bases). V was pared by 0 bases and J by 5 bases, with 14 bases between. This CDR3 region has 15 residues. Germline CDR1 SGDLS, CDR2 YYNGEE. The CDR3: CASSVGQDKEYGYTF. CDR3 sequence (DNA): TGTGCCAGCAGCGTAGGTCAGGACAAAGAGTATGGCTACACCTTC.

This clone was counted once. V and J are TRBV6-5 and TRBJ1-2; 9 bases map to TRBD1. The CDR3 contains 15 residues. Germline CDR1 is MNHEY and CDR2 is SVGAGI. The V gene end was trimmed by 0 bases and the J gene end by 5 bases; junction bases not matched to a gene: 4. The CDR3 DNA follows: TGTGCCAGCAGTTACTCCGGGACAGGGCTTTATGGCTACACCTTC. Protein: CASSYSGTGLYGYTF.

The chain is built from TRBV5-6 and TRBJ2-5; 12 bases match TRBD2. The CDR3 loop spans 15 amino acids. The ends lost 4 bases at V and 7 bases at J; junction bases unmatched: 8. The V gene's germline CDR1 is SGHDT and CDR2 YYEEEE. The chain's CDR3 is CASSVNRLAGATQYF. For the CDR3, the DNA is TGTGCCAGCAGCGTGAATAGACTAGCGGGAGCGACCCAGTACTTC. Based on the CDR3 plus reference TRBV5-6 and TRBJ2-5, the full variable domain is DAGVTQSPTHLIKTRGQQVTLRCSPKSGHDTVSWYQQALGQGPQFIFQYYEEEERQRGNFPDRFSGHQFPNYSSELNVNALLLGDSALYLCASSVNRLAGATQYFGPGTRLLVL.

This chain connects TRBV28 to TRBJ2-7; 12 bases match TRBD2. Trimming took 2 bases from V and 0 from J; bases not matched to a gene: 20. This CDR3 is built from 22 residues. Per germline, CDR1 MDHEN and CDR2 SYDVKM. The CDR3 region is CASSLPLTRGLAGATPSYEQYF. The CDR3 DNA reads as TGTGCCAGCAGTTTACCTCTCACCCGGGGACTAGCGGGTGCTACCCCCTCCTACGAGCAGTACTTC.

The chain has TRBV23-1 and TRBJ2-7; 10 nucleotides match TRBD2. TRBV23-1 is filed as an ORF, its function uncertain. V lost 1 base and J lost 4; bases outside the gene matches: 25. CDR3 length: 22 amino acids. The CDR3 DNA sequence: TGCGCCAGCAGTCAATTGGGGGGGTCCCTAGCGGGAGTCCTCTGCGGTCTTTACGAGCAGTACTTC. Translated, it gives CASSQLGGSLAGVLCGLYEQYF.

A single count supports this clone. The rearrangement links TRBV27 to TRBJ2-3; possibly TRBD2 for D (6 bases). The V end lost 7 bases, the J end lost 0 bases, and 11 bases lay between the germline ends. Germline CDR1 is MNHEY and CDR2 is SMNVEV (reference sequence). This CDR3 comprises 14 residues. Written as DNA, the CDR3 is TGTGCCAGCATGGGACTCCGTAGCACAGATACGCAGTATTTT. It yields the protein CASMGLRSTDTQYF.

This chain connects TRBV19 to TRBJ2-1, with TRBD2 matching over 7 bases. This CDR3 contains 15 residues. Trimming at V came to 1 base and at J to 6 bases, leaving 6 bases not matched to a gene. Germline assignment: CDR1 LNHDA and CDR2 SQIVND (reference sequence). In DNA form, the CDR3 reads TGTGCCAGTAGTATAGCGGGAGGCCGTGGCAATGAGCAGTTCTTC. It codes for CASSIAGGRGNEQFF.

The chain links TRBV4-3 to TRBJ2-7, with TRBD2 as a possible D gene (6 bases). The CDR3 covers 14 residues. Germline V gene data show CDR1 as LGHNA and CDR2 as YSLEER. Trimming took off 3 bases at V and 3 bases at J, with 12 bases between the two ends. CDR3 protein: CASSQTGAFYEQYF. CDR3 in DNA: TGCGCCAGCAGCCAGACGGGAGCCTTCTACGAGCAGTACTTC.

The rearrangement uses TRBV19 and TRBJ1-2; no firm D call. Trimming removed 5 bases at V and 5 bases at J, with 9 bases between. The germline V gene has CDR1 LNHDA and CDR2 SQIVND (reference sequence). There are 12 residues in the CDR3. As DNA, the CDR3 is TGTGCCAGTAGTGCGAACTATTATGGCTACACCTTC. Translated: CASSANYYGYTF.